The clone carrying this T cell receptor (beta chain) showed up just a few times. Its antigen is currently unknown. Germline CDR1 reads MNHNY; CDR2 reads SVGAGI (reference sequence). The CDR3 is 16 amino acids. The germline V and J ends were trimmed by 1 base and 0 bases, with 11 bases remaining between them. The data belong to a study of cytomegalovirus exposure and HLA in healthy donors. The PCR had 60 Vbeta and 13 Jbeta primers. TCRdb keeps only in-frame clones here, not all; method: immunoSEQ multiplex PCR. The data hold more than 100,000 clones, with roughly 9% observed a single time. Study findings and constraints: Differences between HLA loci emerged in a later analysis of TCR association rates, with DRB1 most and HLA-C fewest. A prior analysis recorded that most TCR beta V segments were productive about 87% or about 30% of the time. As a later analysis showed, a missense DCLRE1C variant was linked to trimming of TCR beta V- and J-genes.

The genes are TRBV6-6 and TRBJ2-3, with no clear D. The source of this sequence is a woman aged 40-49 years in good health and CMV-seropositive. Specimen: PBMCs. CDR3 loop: CASSYYLGRSTDTQYF. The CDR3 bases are TGTGCCAGCAGTTACTATCTGGGCAGAAGCACAGATACGCAGTATTTT.